Sequencing of this T cell receptor beta chain was carried out in a study of T cell repertoires in cytomegalovirus infection. This CDR3 spans 16 amino acids. Germline V gene lookup returns CDR1 LNHDA and CDR2 SQIVND (reference sequence). The V end lost 5 bases, the J end lost 1 base, and 14 bases lay between the germline ends. In TCRdb, the reads were re-called with MiXCR into one record per CDR3 protein. The table records roughly 720,000 distinct CDR3 sequences, 35% to 45% of them present only once. The sample consisted of PBMCs. This sequence joins TRBV19 and TRBJ2-2; D unclear. This sequence originates from a human donor in good health (CMV status not recorded). Some clones in this sample may be carry-over from other donors' samples. The CDR3 DNA reads TGTGCCAGTAGTCCGGCGAACCCCCAGAACACCGGGGAGCTGTTTTTT. Amino acids: CASSPANPQNTGELFF.